The 23 T cell receptor beta chains reported below all come from one sample, sequenced in a study of cytomegalovirus exposure and HLA in healthy donors (dated 2017 in TCRdb). The library came from the immunoSEQ multiplex PCR assay. For the multiplex PCR, a mixture combining 60 forward primers for TCR Vbeta segments and 13 reverse primers for TCR Jbeta segments was used. What TCRdb holds here is the immuneACCESS table cut down to in-frame rearrangements. Part of the clones is not present; checked against another copy, under half of the missing clones reflect an unresolved V gene, and the others are unexplained. The table held for this sample gives 130,000 to 150,000 clones. The ten largest account for approximately 0.88% of the sample. Sample: PBMCs. Receptors were obtained from a male donor in good health and CMV-seronegative.

The chain recombines TRBV2 with TRBJ2-3; D is undetermined. There are 14 residues in the CDR3. Germline V CDR1 and CDR2: SNHLY, FYNNEI. V dropped 11 bases and J dropped 0 bases, with 15 bases sitting between them. The CDR3 region is CASQGGVSTDTQYF. In nucleotides, the CDR3 is TGTGCCTCCCAAGGCGGCGTAAGCACAGATACGCAGTATTTT.

This chain uses TRBV30 with TRBJ2-1; 7 nucleotides line up with TRBD1. Losses at the gene ends were 6 bases for V and 6 bases for J; bases not matched to a gene: 14. The V gene's germline CDR1 is GTSNPN and CDR2 SVGIG (reference sequence). The CDR3 loop spans 15 amino acids. The CDR3: CACPHSQGRINEQFF. The CDR3 region has the DNA TGTGCCTGTCCGCACTCACAGGGGCGAATCAATGAGCAGTTCTTC.

V is TRBV7-9 and J is TRBJ2-6; the D gene is possibly TRBD1 (5 bases). The CDR3 spans 15 residues. Between the trimmed V and J ends, which lost 2 bases and 3 bases, there was a span of 8 bases. Germline V gene lookup returns CDR1 SEHNR and CDR2 FQNEAQ (reference sequence). The CDR3 sequence is CASSLQGNGANVLTF. The CDR3 DNA is TGTGCCAGCAGCTTACAGGGAAATGGGGCCAACGTCCTGACTTTC. Combining the CDR3 with reference TRBV7-9 and TRBJ2-6 gives the whole variable domain DTGVSQNPRHKITKRGQNVTFRCDPISEHNRLYWYRQTLGQGPEFLTYFQNEAQLEKSRLLSDRFSAERPKGSFSTLEIQRTEQGDSAMYLCASSLQGNGANVLTFGAGSRLTVL.

The chain couples TRBV30 to TRBJ1-4; D unclear. CDR3 size: 15 residues. V shed 3 bases and J shed 0 bases, with 11 bases lying between them. Germline V gene lookup returns CDR1 GTSNPN and CDR2 SVGIG (reference sequence). CDR3 nucleotides: TGTGCCTGGAGCCCAATTTCAGCAACTAATGAAAAACTGTTTTTT. Amino acids: CAWSPISATNEKLFF.

The chain carries TRBV6-5 and TRBJ1-5; 9 bases match TRBD1. From germline, CDR1 is MNHEY and CDR2 SVGAGI. With 6 bases clipped from V and 4 bases from J, the junction kept 7 bases outside the gene matches. This CDR3 spans 15 amino acids. The CDR3 protein is CASSPFGQGNQPQHF. As DNA, the CDR3 is TGTGCCAGCAGCCCCTTTGGACAGGGGAATCAGCCCCAGCATTTT.

The chain has TRBV11-2 and TRBJ1-5, with D maybe TRBD1 (6 bases). CDR1 and CDR2 from the germline V gene are SGHAT and FQNNGV. The CDR3 spans 15 residues. V was trimmed by 3 bases and J by 8 bases, leaving 17 bases between them. The CDR3 sequence is CASSFRGGAQEPQHF. The DNA for the CDR3 is TGTGCCAGCAGCTTCCGTGGGGGGGCTCAAGAGCCCCAGCATTTT.

The CDR3 sequence is CASSPRATTEAFF. Here the CDR3 DNA reads TGTGCCAGTAGTCCTCGAGCGACCACTGAAGCTTTCTTT. J is TRBJ1-1 and V is TRBV19; D gene unclear. The germline CDR1 and CDR2 sequences are LNHDA and SQIVND (reference sequence). The CDR3 spans 13 residues. V dropped 5 bases and J dropped 4 bases, with 11 bases sitting between them.

In nucleotides, the CDR3 is TGTGCCATCAGTGAGTCGAGCGGAGCTAACTATGGCTACACCTTC. Translating it yields CAISESSGANYGYTF. This chain uses TRBV10-3 with TRBJ1-2; no reliable D call. The CDR3 loop spans 15 amino acids. Trimming took off 0 bases at V and 0 bases at J, with 8 bases between the two ends. The germline V gene encodes CDR1 ENHRY and CDR2 SYGVKD.

The CDR3 sequence: CASRITLNTEAFF. CDR3 nucleotides: TGTGCCAGCAGGATCACACTGAACACTGAAGCTTTCTTT. The genes are TRBV7-9 and TRBJ1-1; D remains ambiguous. CDR1 and CDR2 (germline): SEHNR, FQNEAQ (reference sequence). Trimming cost V 6 bases and J 0 bases, with 8 bases left between them. The CDR3 loop spans 13 amino acids.

The rearrangement joins TRBV7-2 to TRBJ2-7, with a tentative D call TRBD1 (6 bases). The V end lost 1 base, the J end lost 7 bases, and 14 bases lay between the germline ends. Germline lookup yields CDR1 SGHTA and CDR2 FQGNSA. The CDR3 covers 14 residues. CDR3 loop: CASSLGRGRLEQYF. CDR3 sequence (DNA): TGTGCCAGCAGCTTAGGCAGGGGTCGGTTGGAGCAGTACTTC.

The chain recombines TRBV25-1 with TRBJ2-7; TRBD2 is a possible D gene (5 bases). This CDR3 is built from 13 residues. The germline V gene encodes CDR1 MGHDK and CDR2 SYGVNS. Trimming left V 6 bases short and J 3 bases short, with 12 bases between. The DNA of the CDR3 is TGTGCCAGCAGCTTCCCGGGAAGCTACGAGCAGTACTTC. Its translation is CASSFPGSYEQYF.

The rearrangement links TRBV7-9 to TRBJ2-3, with 8 bases aligning to TRBD1. CDR3 length: 14 amino acids. V was clipped by 10 bases and J by 4 bases; unmatched bases: 10. Germline V gene lookup returns CDR1 SEHNR and CDR2 FQNEAQ (reference sequence). CDR3 residues: CATHGQGSSDTQYF. For the CDR3, the DNA is TGTGCCACTCACGGACAGGGCTCCTCAGATACGCAGTATTTT.

The V call is TRBV27, the J call TRBJ2-7, with a weak D call TRBD1 (7 bases). Germline V gene lookup returns CDR1 MNHEY and CDR2 SMNVEV (reference sequence). The CDR3 is made up of 14 amino acids. V lost 3 bases and J 4 bases, leaving 13 bases between the germline ends. CDR3 residues: CASSLWRGQYEQYF. Here the CDR3 DNA reads TGTGCCAGCAGTTTGTGGAGGGGGCAATACGAGCAGTACTTC.

The rearrangement uses TRBV4-2 and TRBJ1-2; maybe TRBD1 (5 bases). The CDR3 is 19 residues long. V lost 0 bases to trimming and J lost 0 bases, with 20 bases between them. CDR1 is LGHNA and CDR2 is YNFKEQ in the germline V gene. CDR3 coding DNA: TGTGCCAGCAGCCAAGATTGGGGGGGACTCACCAGATCTAACTATGGCTACACCTTC. Residues: CASSQDWGGLTRSNYGYTF.

The V and J genes are TRBV11-2 and TRBJ2-7; possible D gene TRBD2, 5 bases. V lost 1 base and J lost 0, with 10 bases in between. From germline, CDR1 is SGHAT and CDR2 FQNNGV. The CDR3 contains 15 residues. As DNA, the CDR3 is TGTGCCAGCAGCTTAGTAGAACGGGGCTCCTACGAGCAGTACTTC. It encodes CASSLVERGSYEQYF.

This chain links TRBV29-1 with TRBJ2-2; D may be TRBD1 (5 bases). Germline loops: CDR1 SQVTM, CDR2 ANQGSEA. This CDR3 comprises 13 residues. V lost 7 bases and J 9 bases, leaving 18 bases between the germline ends. This CDR3 reads CSAFDSGLRELFF. For the CDR3, the DNA is TGCAGCGCCTTCGACAGTGGTCTCCGGGAGCTGTTTTTT.

This chain connects TRBV25-1 to TRBJ1-4, with a weak D call TRBD1 (5 bases). Germline V gene lookup returns CDR1 MGHDK and CDR2 SYGVNS. Trimming cost V 4 bases and J 2 bases, with 11 bases left between them. CDR3 size: 15 residues. CDR3 nucleotide sequence: TGTGCCAGCAGTGCCCGTGGGGCCACTAATGAAAAACTGTTTTTT. Amino acids: CASSARGATNEKLFF.

About this clone: Sequence at one end of the junction differs from germline and may be a read error. The chain is built from TRBV11-2 and TRBJ2-7, with D uncertain. Germline V gene lookup returns CDR1 SGHAT and CDR2 FQNNGV. The CDR3 contains 14 residues. This chain's CDR3 is CASSSPGTAYEQCF. The CDR3 nucleotides are TGTGCCAGCAGCTCCCCAGGTACAGCCTACGAGCAGTGCTTC.

CDR3 DNA sequence: TGTGCCAGCAGCTTCGACAGGGGCGGCGAAAAACTGTTTTTT. Protein product: CASSFDRGGEKLFF. The chain employs TRBV7-8 and TRBJ1-4; 8 nucleotides align to TRBD1. Trimming cost V 3 bases and J 8 bases; bases outside gene matches: 5. The CDR3 length is 14 residues. Germline CDR1 is SGHVS and CDR2 is FQNEAQ.

Here the CDR3 DNA reads TGTGCCAGCACCACAGGAGAAGATGGCTACACCTTC. This gives the protein CASTTGEDGYTF. The rearrangement uses TRBV13 and TRBJ1-2; tentative D call: TRBD1 (5 bases). The CDR3 is 12 residues long. Germline V gives CDR1 PRHDT, CDR2 FYEKMQ (reference sequence). V was shortened by 7 bases and J by 6 bases, with 12 bases between the two germline ends.

V and J are TRBV6-5 and TRBJ1-1; TRBD1 aligns across 9 bases. The CDR3 contains 14 residues. CDR1 is MNHEY, CDR2 SVGAGI, per germline. The ends lost 5 bases at V and 0 bases at J; junction bases unmatched: 1. CDR3 DNA sequence: TGTGCCAGCAGTAGGGACAGGGTGAACACTGAAGCTTTCTTT. Its translation: CASSRDRVNTEAFF.

CDR3 sequence reads: CASTAGTGNSKQFF. CDR3 DNA sequence: TGCGCCAGCACAGCCGGGACAGGGAATAGCAAGCAGTTCTTC. V usage is TRBV10-1 and J usage is TRBJ2-1; 9 positions agree with TRBD1. This CDR3 has 14 amino acids. V trimming: 7 bases; J trimming: 11 bases; junction bases outside the gene matches: 12. The germline CDR1 and CDR2 sequences are WNHNN and SYGVQD (reference sequence).

The chain is built from TRBV29-1 and TRBJ2-7; 14 bases line up with TRBD2. CDR3 length: 14 amino acids. V shed 4 bases and J 5 bases; nucleotides not matched to a gene: 4. The V gene's germline CDR1 is SQVTM and CDR2 ANQGSEA. The chain's CDR3 is CSVAGLAGVHEQYF. DNA of the CDR3: TGCAGCGTTGCGGGACTAGCGGGAGTCCACGAGCAGTACTTC.